This note documents a single T cell receptor beta chain sequence. This clonotype has a handful of counts. Its antigen is still unknown. Per-nucleotide qualities are absent, and no much larger clonotype sits a single base away. The study was a case-control design nested within a healthcare worker cohort in London, UK, with weekly nasopharyngeal swab PCR tests and blood sampling. Healthcare workers were recruited between 23 and 31 March 2020, during the week of the UK lockdown, and were followed weekly for up to roughly 16 weeks. Receptors were amplified or captured by 5' RACE. The reads were generated on a NextSeq 500. Unique molecular identifiers were attached to individual cDNA molecules in the TCR library protocol so that sequencing error and PCR bias could be corrected. Both TCR alpha and beta chains were sequenced, and tight co-correlation was observed between alpha and beta sequence abundances in each sample. As for how the authors treated the data: Decombinator V4 was used to perform V gene, J gene and CDR3 annotation of TCR sequences. TCRs were defined as expanded if a significant change between any two time points was detected under a Poisson model with p below 0.0001. TCR abundances were normalised to the total number of TCRs sequenced in each sample and reported as counts per million. MAIT TCRs were defined by TRAV1-2 paired with TRAJ12, TRAJ20 or TRAJ33, and iNKT TCRs by TRAV10 paired with TRAJ18. VDJdb, accessed 1 November 2021, was searched for CMV, EBV and SARS-CoV-2 annotated TCRs, with TCRs annotated for multiple antigens excluded. In TCRdb, the public reads were trimmed at Q25 with fastp and aligned with MiXCR, with productive beta chains retained. When rows share a CDR3 protein, they turn into one entry using the most common DNA and genes. The V and J calls shown here were made by TCRdb, not taken from the authors' results. The sample records 60,000 or so distinct CDR3 sequences, 7.5% to 9% of which are singletons. The top ten hold more than 3% of the sample.

The sample originates from a study of early T cells in non-severe SARS-CoV-2 infection (dated by TCRdb to the early 2020s). With respect to the entire study: Because TCR sequencing relied on bulk RNA taken from unsorted whole blood, pairing of alpha and beta chains was not possible.

Results the study describes overall, beyond this receptor: VDJdb matching was skewed toward anti-spike CD8 responses and likely underestimated virus-specific expansions by missing private and CD4 specificities.

For CDR1 and CDR2, the germline V gene lists SGHDT and YYEEEE. Relative to germline, V is 3 bases shorter and J is 4 bases shorter, with 23 bases between their ends. The CDR3 numbers 17 residues from cysteine through phenylalanine. The kept DNA is CDR3 alone, 51 bases in frame from the first base. The receptor comes from an adult who was a healthcare worker with PCR-confirmed SARS-CoV-2 infection or an uninfected control (not recorded which). Sequences were derived from whole blood, sampled at baseline. Recombination connected TRBV5-6 to TRBJ2-7; TRBD1 could be the D gene, as 5 bases match. The base sequence is TGTGCCAGCAGCTCGCAGTTGTCTGGGGCGGTTAGGTACGAGCAGTACTTC. It translates as CASSSQLSGAVRYEQYF.